Below, 8 T cell receptor beta chains from the same sample are listed, as sequenced in a study of CD8 T cells in Susac syndrome. About 0.5 to 1 ug RNA was reverse transcribed with random hexamers. MiXCR, run by TCRdb on the immunoSEQ multiplex PCR reads, gives a single entry per CDR3 protein. Altogether about 280,000 distinct CDR3 sequences are present, 80% to 90% being singletons, with the ten largest covering approximately 0.11%. The sample taken for sequencing was CD8+ T cells from PBMCs. These receptors were taken from a human donor with multiple sclerosis.

The rearrangement joins TRBV9 to TRBJ2-1; tentatively, D is TRBD2 (5 bases). This CDR3 contains 16 residues. Germline loops: CDR1 SGDLS, CDR2 YYNGEE. V lost 0 bases, J lost 0 bases, and 10 bases lay in between. CDR3 protein: CASSVDSSRSYNEQFF. The CDR3 DNA reads as TGTGCCAGCAGCGTAGACTCTAGCCGCTCCTACAATGAGCAGTTCTTC. The complete variable domain, with remaining parts taken from reference TRBV9 and TRBJ2-1, reads DSGVTQTPKHLITATGQRVTLRCSPRSGDLSVYWYQQSLDQGLQFLIQYYNGEERAKGNILERFSAQQFPDLHSELNLSSLELGDSALYFCASSVDSSRSYNEQFFGPGTRLTVL.

The chain is built from TRBV5-1 and TRBJ2-5; 7 bases match TRBD1. This CDR3 is 17 amino acids long. V trimming: 4 bases; J trimming: 4 bases; junction bases outside the gene matches: 16. Germline V lookup: CDR1 SGHRS, CDR2 YFSETQ. The CDR3 protein is CASSAVSDRAWGETQYF. The CDR3 bases are TGCGCCAGCAGCGCAGTATCTGACAGGGCCTGGGGAGAGACCCAGTACTTC.

The chain joins TRBV3-1 to TRBJ2-2; the D is unclear. This CDR3 comprises 15 residues. V shed 6 bases and J shed 1 base, with 12 bases lying between them. In germline, CDR1 is LGHDT, CDR2 YNNKEL (reference sequence). The CDR3 DNA reads TGTGCCAGCAGTCCTATAAATATGAACACCGGGGAGCTGTTTTTT. It encodes CASSPINMNTGELFF.

V usage is TRBV5-4 and J usage is TRBJ1-1; D gene uncertain. Germline V gene sequence: CDR1 SGHNT, CDR2 YYREEE (reference sequence). V lost 0 bases to trimming and J lost 11 bases, with 8 bases between them. CDR3 size: 11 residues. The CDR3 protein is CASSLGSLAFF. The CDR3 nucleotides read TGTGCCAGCAGCTTGGGCTCCCTGGCTTTCTTT.

The chain combines TRBV30 with TRBJ2-3; D call uncertain. The CDR3 is 13 amino acids. Trimming stripped 4 bases from V and 4 bases from J, with 12 bases between. Germline values: CDR1 GTSNPN, CDR2 SVGIG (reference sequence). CDR3 DNA sequence: TGTGCCTGGACGTCCTCCCGCTCAGATACGCAGTATTTT. It translates to CAWTSSRSDTQYF.

The chain joins TRBV2 to TRBJ2-7, with a possible D match to TRBD2 (5 bases). There are 13 residues in the CDR3. Germline values: CDR1 SNHLY, CDR2 FYNNEI. V was cut by 3 bases and J by 7 bases, with 13 bases left in between. CDR3 nucleotides: TGTGCCAGCAGTGAGAGGAAATCGGGAGAGCAGTACTTC. It is translated as CASSERKSGEQYF. Filled out from reference TRBV2 and TRBJ2-7, the complete variable domain reads EPEVTQTPSHQVTQMGQEVILRCVPISNHLYFYWYRQILGQKVEFLVSFYNNEISEKSEIFDDQFSVERPDGSNFTLKIRSTKLEDSAMYFCASSERKSGEQYFGPGTRLTVT.

The gene calls are TRBV3-1 and TRBJ1-2; 8 bases map to TRBD1. V dropped 3 bases and J dropped 0; count of bases not matched to a gene: 6. The CDR3 is 16 amino acids. Germline CDR1 and CDR2: LGHDT and YNNKEL (reference sequence). The CDR3 region is CASSHRGQGPNYGYTF. The DNA for the CDR3 is TGTGCCAGCAGCCACCGAGGACAGGGCCCTAACTATGGCTACACCTTC.

V gene TRBV29-1 combines with J gene TRBJ2-1; no reliable D call. Germline-derived CDR1 and CDR2 are SQVTM and ANQGSEA. V dropped 1 base and J dropped 0 bases, with 13 bases sitting between them. The CDR3 consists of 16 residues. CDR3 in DNA: TGCAGCGTTGAAGGGCGAACTACCAGCTCCTACAATGAGCAGTTCTTC. Residues: CSVEGRTTSSYNEQFF.